This T cell receptor beta chain was profiled in a study of cytomegalovirus exposure and HLA in healthy donors. Study conclusions and caveats: A later analysis reportedly found fewer N-insertions in an Asian-associated ancestry cluster than the roughly 700-donor mean. The study had only CMV serostatus as immune exposure information.

The study ran its PCR with 60 Vbeta and 13 Jbeta primers. Assay used: immunoSEQ multiplex PCR; TCRdb lists only in-frame clones, some missing. The sample yields 150,000 or so clones, nearly 80% seen once. On this clone: The antigen remains unidentified.

Source material: PBMCs. This clonotype originated in a man in his forties or fifties in good health and CMV-seropositive.

The CDR3 is CASSEQGMGYEQYF. For the CDR3, the DNA is TGTGCCAGCAGCGAACAGGGTATGGGCTACGAGCAGTACTTC. This chain links TRBV9 with TRBJ2-7; possibly TRBD1 for D (6 bases). The germline V gene has CDR1 SGDLS and CDR2 YYNGEE. V lost 3 bases, J lost 3 bases, and 13 bases lay in between. This CDR3 has 14 amino acids. Looking up the rest from reference TRBV9 and TRBJ2-7 gives the full variable domain: DSGVTQTPKHLITATGQRVTLRCSPRSGDLSVYWYQQSLDQGLQFLIQYYNGEERAKGNILERFSAQQFPDLHSELNLSSLELGDSALYFCASSEQGMGYEQYFGPGTRLTVT.